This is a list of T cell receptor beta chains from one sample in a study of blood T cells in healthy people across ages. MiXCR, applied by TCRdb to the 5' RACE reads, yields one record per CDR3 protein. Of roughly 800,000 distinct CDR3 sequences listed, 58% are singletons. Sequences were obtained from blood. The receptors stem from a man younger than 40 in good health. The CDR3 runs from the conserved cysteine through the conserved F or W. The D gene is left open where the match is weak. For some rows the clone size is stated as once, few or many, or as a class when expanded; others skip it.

CDR3aa: CSAIVKGASYEQYF
CDR3nt: TGCAGTGCTATAGTAAAGGGGGCAAGCTACGAGCAGTACTTC
abundance: -
v_gene: TRBV20-1
d_gene: TRBD1
j_gene: TRBJ2-7

CDR3aa: CASSYSADEGPYEQYF
CDR3nt: TGTGCCAGCAGTTACTCAGCAGACGAGGGTCCTTACGAGCAGTACTTC
abundance: -
v_gene: TRBV6-6
d_gene: -
j_gene: TRBJ2-7

CDR3aa: CASTVDRTPNTGELFF
CDR3nt: TGTGCCAGCACCGTAGACAGGACCCCGAACACCGGGGAGCTGTTTTTT
abundance: -
v_gene: TRBV6-5
d_gene: -
j_gene: TRBJ2-2

CDR3aa: CASSLSGAAREQYF
CDR3nt: TGTGCCAGCAGTTTATCAGGGGCAGCGAGGGAGCAGTACTTC
abundance: -
v_gene: TRBV27
d_gene: -
j_gene: TRBJ2-7

CDR3aa: CASSYAGGYYEQYF
CDR3nt: TGTGCCAGCAGTTATGCGGGGGGATACTACGAGCAGTACTTC
abundance: -
v_gene: TRBV6-5
d_gene: TRBD2
j_gene: TRBJ2-7

CDR3aa: CASSLGGTMNTEAFF
CDR3nt: TGTGCCAGCAGCTTAGGGGGTACTATGAACACTGAAGCTTTCTTT
abundance: -
v_gene: TRBV7-3
d_gene: -
j_gene: TRBJ1-1

CDR3aa: CASSFGTREQYF
CDR3nt: TGTGCCAGCAGTTTTGGGACTAGAGAGCAGTACTTC
abundance: -
v_gene: TRBV12-3/TRBV12-4
d_gene: TRBD2
j_gene: TRBJ2-7

CDR3aa: CASSPVFGRVTHEQYF
CDR3nt: TGTGCCAGCAGCCCGGTCTTCGGGCGAGTTACCCACGAGCAGTACTTC
abundance: -
v_gene: TRBV28
d_gene: -
j_gene: TRBJ2-7

CDR3aa: CASRSRGAYEQYF
CDR3nt: TGTGCCAGCAGGTCCAGGGGGGCCTACGAGCAGTACTTC
abundance: -
v_gene: TRBV25-1
d_gene: -
j_gene: TRBJ2-7

CDR3aa: CASSHYPGRTPYEQYF
CDR3nt: TGCGCCAGCAGTCACTACCCTGGGAGGACTCCCTACGAGCAGTACTTC
abundance: -
v_gene: TRBV4-1
d_gene: -
j_gene: TRBJ2-7

CDR3aa: CASSLVLTSGGTDTQYF
CDR3nt: TGTGCCAGCAGCTTAGTATTAACGTCCGGGGGCACAGATACGCAGTATTTT
abundance: -
v_gene: TRBV7-2
d_gene: -
j_gene: TRBJ2-3

CDR3aa: CASSWSSNEQFF
CDR3nt: TGTGCCAGCAGCTGGAGTAGTAATGAGCAGTTCTTC
abundance: -
v_gene: TRBV6-6
d_gene: -
j_gene: TRBJ2-1

CDR3aa: CASSVRAGGHDEQFF
CDR3nt: TGTGCTAGCAGCGTACGGGCGGGAGGGCACGATGAGCAGTTCTTC
abundance: -
v_gene: TRBV9
d_gene: TRBD2
j_gene: TRBJ2-1

CDR3aa: CASSEEARLSPLHF
CDR3nt: TGTGCCAGCAGTGAAGAGGCCAGGCTCTCACCCCTCCACTTT
abundance: -
v_gene: TRBV2
d_gene: -
j_gene: TRBJ1-6

CDR3aa: CASSHRLAGGLVSSYEQYF
CDR3nt: TGTGCCAGCAGCCACCGACTAGCGGGAGGTCTCGTGAGCTCCTACGAGCAGTACTTC
abundance: once
v_gene: TRBV11-1
d_gene: TRBD2
j_gene: TRBJ2-7

CDR3aa: CASSASGTLSTDTQYF
CDR3nt: TGTGCCAGCAGTGCATCCGGGACTCTCTCCACAGATACGCAGTATTTT
abundance: -
v_gene: TRBV2
d_gene: -
j_gene: TRBJ2-3

CDR3aa: CATSVGETQYF
CDR3nt: TGTGCCACCAGTGTTGGGGAGACCCAGTACTTC
abundance: few
v_gene: TRBV24-1
d_gene: -
j_gene: TRBJ2-5

CDR3aa: CSAEQAGRRLNTEAFF
CDR3nt: TGCAGTGCTGAACAGGCCGGACGGAGGTTGAACACTGAAGCTTTCTTT
abundance: few
v_gene: TRBV20-1
d_gene: -
j_gene: TRBJ1-1

CDR3aa: CASSPRSGSAEKLFF
CDR3nt: TGTGCCAGCAGTCCCCGAAGCGGGAGCGCTGAAAAACTGTTTTTT
abundance: -
v_gene: TRBV6-5
d_gene: -
j_gene: TRBJ1-4

CDR3aa: CASSLGDRGDYGYTF
CDR3nt: TGTGCCAGCAGCTTGGGGGACAGGGGTGACTATGGCTACACCTTC
abundance: -
v_gene: TRBV13
d_gene: TRBD1
j_gene: TRBJ1-2

CDR3aa: CASSYHRASEQFF
CDR3nt: TGTGCCAGCAGCTACCACAGGGCAAGTGAGCAGTTCTTC
abundance: -
v_gene: TRBV7-2
d_gene: -
j_gene: TRBJ2-1

CDR3aa: CSAFVPQRPQNIQYF
CDR3nt: TGCAGTGCGTTCGTCCCTCAGCGGCCGCAAAACATTCAGTACTTC
abundance: few
v_gene: TRBV20-1
d_gene: -
j_gene: TRBJ2-4

CDR3aa: CASSFMRGAIEKLFF
CDR3nt: TGTGCCAGCAGTTTCATGCGGGGGGCGATTGAAAAACTGTTTTTT
abundance: few
v_gene: TRBV12-3/TRBV12-4
d_gene: -
j_gene: TRBJ1-4

CDR3aa: CASSFGRGDQETQYF
CDR3nt: TGTGCCAGCAGTTTTGGGAGAGGGGACCAAGAGACCCAGTACTTC
abundance: -
v_gene: TRBV28
d_gene: -
j_gene: TRBJ2-5